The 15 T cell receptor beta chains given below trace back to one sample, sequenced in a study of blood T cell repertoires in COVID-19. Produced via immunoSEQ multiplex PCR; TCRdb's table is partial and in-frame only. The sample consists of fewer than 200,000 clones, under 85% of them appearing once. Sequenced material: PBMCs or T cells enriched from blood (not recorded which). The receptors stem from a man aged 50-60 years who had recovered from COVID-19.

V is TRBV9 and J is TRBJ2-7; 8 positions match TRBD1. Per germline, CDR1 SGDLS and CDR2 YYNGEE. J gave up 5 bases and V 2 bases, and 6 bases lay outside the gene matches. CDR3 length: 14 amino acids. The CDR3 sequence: CASSVGQVIDEQYF. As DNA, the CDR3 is TGTGCCAGCAGCGTGGGACAGGTTATCGACGAGCAGTACTTC.

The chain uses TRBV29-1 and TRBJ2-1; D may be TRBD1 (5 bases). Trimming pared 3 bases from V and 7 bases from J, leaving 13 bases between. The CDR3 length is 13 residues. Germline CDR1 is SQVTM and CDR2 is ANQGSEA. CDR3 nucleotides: TGCAGCGTTGATAAGGCCAGGGTGAATGAGCAGTTCTTC. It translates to CSVDKARVNEQFF.

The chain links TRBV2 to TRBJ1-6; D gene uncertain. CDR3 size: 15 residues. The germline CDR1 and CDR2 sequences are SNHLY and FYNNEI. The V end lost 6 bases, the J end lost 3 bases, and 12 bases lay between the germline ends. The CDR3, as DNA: TGTGCCAGCAGACCGGGCGGGATCTATAATTCACCCCTCCACTTT. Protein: CASRPGGIYNSPLHF. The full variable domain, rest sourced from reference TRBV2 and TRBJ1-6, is EPEVTQTPSHQVTQMGQEVILRCVPISNHLYFYWYRQILGQKVEFLVSFYNNEISEKSEIFDDQFSVERPDGSNFTLKIRSTKLEDSAMYFCASRPGGIYNSPLHFGNGTRLTVT.

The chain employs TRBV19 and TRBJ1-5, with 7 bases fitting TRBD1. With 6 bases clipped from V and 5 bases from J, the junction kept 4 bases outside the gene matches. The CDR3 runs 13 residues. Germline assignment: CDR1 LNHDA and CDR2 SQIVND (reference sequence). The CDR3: CASSRTGDQPQHF. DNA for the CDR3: TGTGCCAGTAGCAGAACAGGGGATCAGCCCCAGCATTTT. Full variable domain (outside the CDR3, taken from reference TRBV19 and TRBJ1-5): DGGITQSPKYLFRKEGQNVTLSCEQNLNHDAMYWYRQDPGQGLRLIYYSQIVNDFQKGDIAEGYSVSREKKESFPLTVTSAQKNPTAFYLCASSRTGDQPQHFGDGTRLSIL.

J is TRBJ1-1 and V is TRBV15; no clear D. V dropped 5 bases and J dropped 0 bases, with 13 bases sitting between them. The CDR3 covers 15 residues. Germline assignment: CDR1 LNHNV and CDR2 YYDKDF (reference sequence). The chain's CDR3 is CATSPRGWVNTEAFF. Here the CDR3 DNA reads TGTGCCACCAGCCCGAGAGGATGGGTGAACACTGAAGCTTTCTTT.

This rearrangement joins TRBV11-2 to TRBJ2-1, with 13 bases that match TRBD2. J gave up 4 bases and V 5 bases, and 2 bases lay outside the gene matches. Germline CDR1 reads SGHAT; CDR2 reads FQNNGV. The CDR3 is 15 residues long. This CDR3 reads CASSQGLAGYNEQFF. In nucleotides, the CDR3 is TGTGCCAGCAGCCAGGGACTAGCGGGGTACAATGAGCAGTTCTTC.

CDR3 nucleotides: TGTGCCAGCAGTTACGCTCGCCTAGCGGGGGGCAGCACAGATACGCAGTATTTT. It encodes CASSYARLAGGSTDTQYF. This chain links TRBV6-2 or TRBV6-3 with TRBJ2-3; 11 bases match TRBD2. The CDR3 contains 18 residues. Germline V gene data show CDR1 as MNHEY and CDR2 as SVGEGT. After removal of 2 bases from V and 0 bases from J, the junction contained 7 bases not matched to a gene.

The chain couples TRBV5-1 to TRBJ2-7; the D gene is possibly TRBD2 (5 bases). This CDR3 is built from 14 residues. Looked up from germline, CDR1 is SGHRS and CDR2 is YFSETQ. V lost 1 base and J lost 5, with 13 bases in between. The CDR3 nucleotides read TGCGCCAGCAGCTTGTACCTAGCCAAGGACGAGCAGTACTTC. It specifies CASSLYLAKDEQYF.

The CDR3 loop is CASAVGLAGNEQFF. The CDR3 nucleotides read TGTGCCAGCGCGGTGGGGCTAGCGGGCAATGAGCAGTTCTTC. The chain uses TRBV19 and TRBJ2-1; TRBD2 aligns across 8 bases. Trimming cost V 9 bases and J 6 bases; bases outside gene matches: 10. The CDR3 length is 14 residues. CDR1 LNHDA and CDR2 SQIVND come from the germline V gene (reference sequence).

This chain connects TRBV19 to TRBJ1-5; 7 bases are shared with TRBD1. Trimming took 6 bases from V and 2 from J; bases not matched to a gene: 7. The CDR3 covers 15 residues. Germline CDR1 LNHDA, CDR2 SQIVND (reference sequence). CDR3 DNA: TGTGCCAGTAGATTGTGGGACAGACGCAATCAGCCCCAGCATTTT. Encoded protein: CASRLWDRRNQPQHF.

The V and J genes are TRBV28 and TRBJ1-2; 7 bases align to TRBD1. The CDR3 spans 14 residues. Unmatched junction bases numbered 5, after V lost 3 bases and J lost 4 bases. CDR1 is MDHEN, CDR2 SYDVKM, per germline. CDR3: CASSFPGGTYGYTF. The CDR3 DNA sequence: TGTGCCAGCAGTTTCCCAGGGGGTACCTATGGCTACACCTTC.

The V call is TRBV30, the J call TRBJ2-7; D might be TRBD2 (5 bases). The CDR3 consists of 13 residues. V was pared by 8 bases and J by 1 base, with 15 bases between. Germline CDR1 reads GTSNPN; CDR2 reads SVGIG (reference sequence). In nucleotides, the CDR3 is TGTGCCGGACTTTCCTACCGGTCCTACGAGCAGTACTTC. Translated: CAGLSYRSYEQYF. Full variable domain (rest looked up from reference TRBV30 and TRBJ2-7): SQTIHQWPATLVQPVGSPLSLECTVEGTSNPNLYWYRQAAGRGLQLLFYSVGIGQISSEVPQNLSASRPQDRQFILSSKKLLLSDSGFYLCAGLSYRSYEQYFGPGTRLTVT.

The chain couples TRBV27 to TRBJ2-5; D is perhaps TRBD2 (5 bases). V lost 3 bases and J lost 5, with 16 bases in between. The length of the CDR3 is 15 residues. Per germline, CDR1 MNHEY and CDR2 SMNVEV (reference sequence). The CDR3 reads CASSFFGLAMETQYF. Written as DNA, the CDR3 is TGTGCCAGCAGTTTTTTCGGGCTAGCAATGGAGACCCAGTACTTC.

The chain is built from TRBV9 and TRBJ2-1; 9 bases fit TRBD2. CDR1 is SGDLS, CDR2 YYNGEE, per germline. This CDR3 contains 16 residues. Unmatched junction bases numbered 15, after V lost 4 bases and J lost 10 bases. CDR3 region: CASSPHGASGAQEQFF. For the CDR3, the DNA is TGTGCCAGCAGCCCCCACGGGGCTAGCGGGGCCCAAGAGCAGTTCTTC.

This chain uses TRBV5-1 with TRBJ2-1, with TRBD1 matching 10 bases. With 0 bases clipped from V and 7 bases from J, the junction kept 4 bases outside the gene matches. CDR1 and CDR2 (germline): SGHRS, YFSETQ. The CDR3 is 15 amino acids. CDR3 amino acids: CASSLVGQGINEQFF. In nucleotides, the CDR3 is TGCGCCAGCAGCTTGGTGGGACAGGGGATTAATGAGCAGTTCTTC.